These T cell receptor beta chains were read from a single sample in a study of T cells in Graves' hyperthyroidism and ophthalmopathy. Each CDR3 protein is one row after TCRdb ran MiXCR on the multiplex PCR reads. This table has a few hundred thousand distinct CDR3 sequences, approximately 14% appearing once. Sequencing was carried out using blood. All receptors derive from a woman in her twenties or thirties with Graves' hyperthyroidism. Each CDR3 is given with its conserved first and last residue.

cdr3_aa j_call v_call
CASTLKDRGTEAFF TRBJ1-1 TRBV6-1
CASSQVLTRGRNYEQYF TRBJ2-7 TRBV14
CATSDGGQFEQYF TRBJ2-7 TRBV24-1
CASSPGTGLSRNQPQHF TRBJ1-5 TRBV6-1
CASSEIVTPYNEQFF TRBJ2-1 TRBV7-9
CASSYSTSGRIWTYNEQFF TRBJ2-1 TRBV6-2/TRBV6-3
CASTPGLARNEQFF TRBJ2-1 TRBV19
CASSFWQGRGNEQFF TRBJ2-1 TRBV12-3/TRBV12-4
CASSYRPGGNEKLFF TRBJ1-4 TRBV6-5
CASSLELSAGARNEQFF TRBJ2-1 TRBV11-2
CASSQEGQGYNEQFF TRBJ2-1 TRBV4-3
CASSPFVNTEAFF TRBJ1-1 TRBV6-1
CASSPHSGANTGELFF TRBJ2-2 TRBV19
CASSQDWATDTQYF TRBJ2-3 TRBV3-1
CASSSRQDGGETQYF TRBJ2-5 TRBV6-1
CSARDQAREQYF TRBJ2-7 TRBV20-1
CASIQTGTSGSYEQYF TRBJ2-7 TRBV2
CASSRFVGRSSYEQYF TRBJ2-7 TRBV28
CAWSARDRVLYEQYF TRBJ2-7 TRBV30
CASSPQTGDTEAFF TRBJ1-1 TRBV18
CASSTLRGDRGMNTEAFF TRBJ1-1 TRBV19
CASSFDYSTDTQYF TRBJ2-3 TRBV27
CASKQGAEQFF TRBJ2-1 TRBV27
CASSEVRTPSPYGYTF TRBJ1-2 TRBV10-1
CASSLGQVIDNEQFF TRBJ2-1 TRBV9
CASSLPTSGQETQYF TRBJ2-5 TRBV5-1
CASSVGGTANYGYTF TRBJ1-2 TRBV9
CASSFPGLAGVNEQFF TRBJ2-1 TRBV12-3/TRBV12-4
CASSFGVRGWVTEAFF TRBJ1-1 TRBV28
CASSSRLAMSYEQYF TRBJ2-7 TRBV7-8
CAWSADGANNQPQHF TRBJ1-5 TRBV30
CASSYDRNTEAFF TRBJ1-1 TRBV6-5
CASSLRPGQLGTYEQYF TRBJ2-7 TRBV7-9
CASSYPGQERYEQYF TRBJ2-7 TRBV6-1
CAISGKGGSSYNEQFF TRBJ2-1 TRBV10-3
CASPPRDRNEETQYF TRBJ2-5 TRBV18
CASSSVGGRNTEAFF TRBJ1-1 TRBV6-1
CASSAQGGTSYNEQFF TRBJ2-1 TRBV19
CASSEGGRANEQFF TRBJ2-1 TRBV10-1
CASSPIDRSPRNTIYF TRBJ1-3 TRBV27
CASRQDSYNEQFF TRBJ2-1 TRBV19
CASGQNQPQHF TRBJ1-5 TRBV6-1
CSAGDSYTEAFF TRBJ1-1 TRBV20-1
CASSHWTPQGSGANVLTF TRBJ2-6 TRBV4-1
CAISGSSNSYEQYF TRBJ2-7 TRBV10-3
CASSPNSYRHNEQFF TRBJ2-1 TRBV27
CASSSTGGNIQYF TRBJ2-4 TRBV12-3/TRBV12-4
CASSSGLAGGGSTDTQYF TRBJ2-3 TRBV5-1
CASSQDLYSGELFF TRBJ2-2 TRBV4-1
CASSPSAYQETQYF TRBJ2-5 TRBV18
CASSSPTGGGLAGSYEQYF TRBJ2-7 TRBV27
CASSEGQGAEKLFF TRBJ1-4 TRBV6-1
CATSRGGAGGETQYF TRBJ2-5 TRBV15
CASSLILVGHEQFF TRBJ2-1 TRBV12-3/TRBV12-4
CASINRGVDTHNEQFF TRBJ2-1 TRBV11-2
CASTDRQGTTEAFF TRBJ1-1 TRBV19
CASSVDPGTGELFF TRBJ2-2 TRBV9